The clone carrying this T cell receptor (beta chain) has just a few counts. Its specificity is not known. These data originate in a study of response to subunit inactivated influenza vaccine. Points from the study as a whole: Few new T cells, the authors suggested, are recruited by each seasonal influenza vaccination.

CDR3 length: 14 residues. Germline V CDR1 and CDR2: DFQATT, SNEGSKA (reference sequence). V was cut by 0 bases and J by 2 bases, with 9 bases left in between. TCRdb itself ran the RT-PCR reads through MiXCR, one entry per CDR3 protein. The data hold about 160,000 distinct CDR3 sequences, with around 9.9% observed a single time. The chain links TRBV20-1 to TRBJ2-3; D gene ambiguous. This specimen consisted of non-naive T cells sorted from PBMCs, obtained 35 to 45 days after vaccination. This receptor was obtained from a man between 50 and 59 years old who received an inactivated influenza vaccine. The CDR3 DNA follows: TGCAGTGCTAGAGACCCGTACAACACAGATACGCAGTATTTT. Residues: CSARDPYNTDTQYF.